This entry is about one T cell receptor beta chain. V was pared by 7 bases and J by 1 base, with 7 bases of the junction left unmatched. The CDR3 totals 16 residues. CDR1 LNHDA and CDR2 SQIVND come from the germline V gene (reference sequence). This sample was included in a study of blood T cell repertoires in COVID-19. The protocol was immunoSEQ multiplex PCR, while the TCRdb copy is restricted to in-frame clones and leaves out a portion. Of 110,000 to 150,000 clones in the sample, more than 65% were seen once. The source is a man in his fifties or sixties with acute or convalescent COVID-19. J is TRBJ1-5 and V is TRBV19, with TRBD1 matching 10 bases. Sequencing was done on a sample of peripheral blood. CDR3 sequence reads: CASMTGGRGSNQPQHF. In nucleotides, the CDR3 is TGTGCCAGTATGACAGGGGGCCGGGGCAGCAATCAGCCCCAGCATTTT.